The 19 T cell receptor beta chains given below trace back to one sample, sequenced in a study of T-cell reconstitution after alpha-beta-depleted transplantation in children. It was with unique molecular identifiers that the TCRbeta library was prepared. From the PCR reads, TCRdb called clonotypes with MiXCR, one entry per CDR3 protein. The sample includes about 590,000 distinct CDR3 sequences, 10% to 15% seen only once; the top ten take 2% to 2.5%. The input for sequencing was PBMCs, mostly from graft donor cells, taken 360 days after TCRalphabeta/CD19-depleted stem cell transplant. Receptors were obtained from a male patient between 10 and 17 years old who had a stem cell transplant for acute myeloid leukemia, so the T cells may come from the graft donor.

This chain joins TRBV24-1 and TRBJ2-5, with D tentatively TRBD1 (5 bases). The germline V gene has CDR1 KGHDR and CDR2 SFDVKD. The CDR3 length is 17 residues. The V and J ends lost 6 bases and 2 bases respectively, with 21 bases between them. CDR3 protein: CATSKGQVTPSQETQYF. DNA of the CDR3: TGTGCCACCAGTAAGGGGCAGGTAACCCCCTCGCAAGAGACCCAGTACTTC.

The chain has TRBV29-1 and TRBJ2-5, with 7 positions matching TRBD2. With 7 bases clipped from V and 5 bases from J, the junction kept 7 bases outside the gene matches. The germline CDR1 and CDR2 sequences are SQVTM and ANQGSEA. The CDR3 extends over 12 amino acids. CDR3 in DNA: TGCAGCGGGGGGGAGGGAGTGGAGACCCAGTACTTC. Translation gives CSGGEGVETQYF.

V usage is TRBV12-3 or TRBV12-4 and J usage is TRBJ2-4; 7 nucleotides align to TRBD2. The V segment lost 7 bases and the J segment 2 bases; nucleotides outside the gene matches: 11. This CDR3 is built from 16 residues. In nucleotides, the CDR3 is TGTGCCAGCACCTCTGGACTAGGGGTAACCAAAAACATTCAGTACTTC. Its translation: CASTSGLGVTKNIQYF.

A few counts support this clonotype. CDR3 DNA: TGTGCCAGCAAAAGGACCCTTGGGGCCACTGAAGCTTTCTTT. Its protein is CASKRTLGATEAFF. The chain combines TRBV6-4 with TRBJ1-1, with D possibly TRBD1 on 5 matching bases. Germline CDR1 reads MRHNA; CDR2 reads SNTAGT. Deletions cut 7 bases from V and 4 bases from J, with 16 bases between. CDR3 length: 14 amino acids.

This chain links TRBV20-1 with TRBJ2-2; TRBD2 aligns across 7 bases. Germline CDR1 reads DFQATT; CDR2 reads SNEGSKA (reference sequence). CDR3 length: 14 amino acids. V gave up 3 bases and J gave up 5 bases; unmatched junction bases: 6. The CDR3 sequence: CSASIGRRTGELFF. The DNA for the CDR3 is TGCAGTGCTAGTATCGGGAGGAGGACCGGGGAGCTGTTTTTT.

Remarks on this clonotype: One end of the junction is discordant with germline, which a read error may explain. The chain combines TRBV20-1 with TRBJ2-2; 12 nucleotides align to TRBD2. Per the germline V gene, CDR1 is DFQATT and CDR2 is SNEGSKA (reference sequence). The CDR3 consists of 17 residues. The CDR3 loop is CCARDRRTSGTTGELFF. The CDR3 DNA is TGCTGTGCTAGAGACCGACGGACTAGCGGGACGACCGGGGAGCTGTTTTTT.

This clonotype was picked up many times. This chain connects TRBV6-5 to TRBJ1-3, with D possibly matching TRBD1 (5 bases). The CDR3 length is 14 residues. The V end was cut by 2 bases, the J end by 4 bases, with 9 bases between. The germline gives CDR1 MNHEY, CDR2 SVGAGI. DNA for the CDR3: TGTGCCAGCAGTTACGGGGGGACCGGAAACACCATATATTTT. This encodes CASSYGGTGNTIYF.

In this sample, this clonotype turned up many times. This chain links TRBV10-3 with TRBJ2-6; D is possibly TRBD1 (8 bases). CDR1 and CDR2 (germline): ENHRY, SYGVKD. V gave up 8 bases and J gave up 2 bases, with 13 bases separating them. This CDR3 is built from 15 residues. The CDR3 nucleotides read TGTGCCATCGGGGGGGACAGGACTGGGGCCAACGTCCTGACTTTC. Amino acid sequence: CAIGGDRTGANVLTF.

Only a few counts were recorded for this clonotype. The CDR3 reads CASSFRPWDSGVTDTQYF. The CDR3 DNA is TGTGCCAGCAGTTTCCGACCCTGGGACAGCGGGGTCACAGATACGCAGTATTTT. The chain has TRBV12-3 or TRBV12-4 and TRBJ2-3; D may be TRBD1 or TRBD2 (7 bases each). Between the trimmed V and J ends, which lost 3 bases and 2 bases, there was a span of 21 bases. This CDR3 is built from 18 residues.

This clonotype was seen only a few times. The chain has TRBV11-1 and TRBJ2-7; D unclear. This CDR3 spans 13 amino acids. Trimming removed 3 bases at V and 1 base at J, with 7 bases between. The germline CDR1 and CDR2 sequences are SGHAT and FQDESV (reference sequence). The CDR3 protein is CASSFASSYEQYF. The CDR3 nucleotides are TGTGCCAGCAGCTTCGCCAGTTCCTACGAGCAGTACTTC.

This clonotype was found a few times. CDR3 amino acids: CSANSLGLGVDTQYF. CDR3 nucleotide sequence: TGCAGTGCTAACTCCCTAGGCCTGGGCGTGGATACGCAGTATTTT. This chain joins TRBV20-1 and TRBJ2-3; D gene uncertain. This CDR3 spans 15 amino acids. Germline CDR1 is DFQATT and CDR2 is SNEGSKA (reference sequence). V was clipped by 4 bases and J by 6 bases, with 20 bases between them.

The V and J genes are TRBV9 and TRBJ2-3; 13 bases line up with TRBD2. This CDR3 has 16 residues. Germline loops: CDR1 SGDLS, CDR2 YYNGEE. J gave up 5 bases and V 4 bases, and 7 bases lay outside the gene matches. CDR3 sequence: CASSLQLAGGRDTQYF. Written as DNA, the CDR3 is TGTGCCAGCAGCCTACAACTAGCGGGAGGGCGAGATACGCAGTATTTT.

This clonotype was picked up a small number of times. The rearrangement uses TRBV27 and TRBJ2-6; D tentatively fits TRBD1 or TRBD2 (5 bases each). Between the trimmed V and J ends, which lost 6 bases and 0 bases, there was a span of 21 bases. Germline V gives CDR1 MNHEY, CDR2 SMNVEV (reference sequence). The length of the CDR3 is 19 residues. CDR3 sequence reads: CASSFLYRFEGSGANVLTF. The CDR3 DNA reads TGTGCCAGCAGCTTTTTATACAGGTTTGAGGGCTCTGGGGCCAACGTCCTGACTTTC. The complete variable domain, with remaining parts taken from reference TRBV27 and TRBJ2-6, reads EAQVTQNPRYLITVTGKKLTVTCSQNMNHEYMSWYRQDPGLGLRQIYYSMNVEVTDKGDVPEGYKVSRKEKRNFPLILESPSPNQTSLYFCASSFLYRFEGSGANVLTFGAGSRLTVL.

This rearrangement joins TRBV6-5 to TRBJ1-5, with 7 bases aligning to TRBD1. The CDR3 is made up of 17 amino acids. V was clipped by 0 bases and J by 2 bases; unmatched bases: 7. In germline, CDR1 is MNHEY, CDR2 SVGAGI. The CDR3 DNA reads TGTGCCAGCAGTTACTCCAGGACAGGCTTCGGCAATCAGCCCCAGCATTTT. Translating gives CASSYSRTGFGNQPQHF.

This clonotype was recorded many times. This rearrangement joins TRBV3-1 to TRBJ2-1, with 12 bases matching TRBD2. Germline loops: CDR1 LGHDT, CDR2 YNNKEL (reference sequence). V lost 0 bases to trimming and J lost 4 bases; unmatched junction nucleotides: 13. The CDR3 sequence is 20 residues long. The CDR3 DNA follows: TGTGCCAGCAGCCAAGAAGGGCCTAGCGGGAGGGGAGTTCGGTACAATGAGCAGTTCTTC. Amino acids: CASSQEGPSGRGVRYNEQFF.

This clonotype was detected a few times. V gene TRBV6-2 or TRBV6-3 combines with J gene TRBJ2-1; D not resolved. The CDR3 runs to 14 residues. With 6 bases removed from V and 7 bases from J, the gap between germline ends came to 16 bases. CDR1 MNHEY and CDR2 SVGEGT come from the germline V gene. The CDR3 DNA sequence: TGTGCCAGCAGACCGATTCCACCCGGAAATGAGCAGTTCTTC. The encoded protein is CASRPIPPGNEQFF.

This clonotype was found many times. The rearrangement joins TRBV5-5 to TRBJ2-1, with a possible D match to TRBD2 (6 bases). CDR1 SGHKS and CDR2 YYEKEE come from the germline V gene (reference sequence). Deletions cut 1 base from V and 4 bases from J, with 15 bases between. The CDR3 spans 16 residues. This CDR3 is CASSLWNPGLYNEQFF. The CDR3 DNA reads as TGTGCCAGCAGCTTGTGGAACCCGGGACTGTACAATGAGCAGTTCTTC.

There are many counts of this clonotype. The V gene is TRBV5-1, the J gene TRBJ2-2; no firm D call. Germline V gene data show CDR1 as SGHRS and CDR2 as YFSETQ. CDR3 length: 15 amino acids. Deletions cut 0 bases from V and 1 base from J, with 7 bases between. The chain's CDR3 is CASSLAIGNTGELFF. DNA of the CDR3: TGCGCCAGCAGCTTGGCCATAGGGAACACCGGGGAGCTGTTTTTT.

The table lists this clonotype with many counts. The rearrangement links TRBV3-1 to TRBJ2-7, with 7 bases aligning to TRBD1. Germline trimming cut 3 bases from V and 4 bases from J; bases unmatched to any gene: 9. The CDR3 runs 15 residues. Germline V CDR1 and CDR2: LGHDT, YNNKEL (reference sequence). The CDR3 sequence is CASSQSRGLTYEQYF. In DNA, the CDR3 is TGTGCCAGCAGCCAGAGTAGGGGGCTAACGTACGAGCAGTACTTC.